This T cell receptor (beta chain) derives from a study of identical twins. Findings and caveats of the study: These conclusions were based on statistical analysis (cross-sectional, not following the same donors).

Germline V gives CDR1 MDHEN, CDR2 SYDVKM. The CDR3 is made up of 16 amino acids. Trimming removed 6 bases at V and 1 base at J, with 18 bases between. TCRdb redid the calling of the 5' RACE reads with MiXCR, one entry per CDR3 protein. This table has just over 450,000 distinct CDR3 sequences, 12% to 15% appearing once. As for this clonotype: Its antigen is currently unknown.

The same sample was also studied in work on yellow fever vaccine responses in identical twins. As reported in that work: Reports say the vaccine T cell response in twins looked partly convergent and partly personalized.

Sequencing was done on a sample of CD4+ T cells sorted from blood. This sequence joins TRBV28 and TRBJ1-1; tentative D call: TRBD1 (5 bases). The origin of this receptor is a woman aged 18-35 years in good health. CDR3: CASSPPRVPKNTEAFF. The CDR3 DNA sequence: TGTGCCAGCAGCCCCCCCAGGGTCCCTAAGAACACTGAAGCTTTCTTT. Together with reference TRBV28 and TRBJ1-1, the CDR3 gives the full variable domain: DVKVTQSSRYLVKRTGEKVFLECVQDMDHENMFWYRQDPGLGLRLIYFSYDVKMKEKGDIPEGYSVSREKKERFSLILESASTNQTSMYLCASSPPRVPKNTEAFFGQGTRLTVV.